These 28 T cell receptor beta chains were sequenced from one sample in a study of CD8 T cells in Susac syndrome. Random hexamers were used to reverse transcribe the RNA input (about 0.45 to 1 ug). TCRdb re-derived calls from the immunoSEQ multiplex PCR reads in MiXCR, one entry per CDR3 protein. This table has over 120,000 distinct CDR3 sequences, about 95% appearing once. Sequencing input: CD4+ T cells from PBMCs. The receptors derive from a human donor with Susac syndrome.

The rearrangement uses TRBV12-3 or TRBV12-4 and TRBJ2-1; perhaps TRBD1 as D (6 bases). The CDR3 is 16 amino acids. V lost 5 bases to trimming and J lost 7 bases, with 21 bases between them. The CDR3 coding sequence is TGTGCCAGCAGTATTCCACAGGGCGCTTGGAAAAATGAGCAGTTCTTC. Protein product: CASSIPQGAWKNEQFF.

The CDR3 is CSVSQGGINQPQHF. The CDR3 nucleotides are TGCAGCGTTTCACAGGGGGGGATCAATCAGCCCCAGCATTTT. The V and J genes are TRBV29-1 and TRBJ1-5; TRBD1 agrees at 8 bases. CDR1 is SQVTM, CDR2 ANQGSEA, per germline. The CDR3 covers 14 residues. Trimming at V came to 5 bases and at J to 3 bases, leaving 6 bases not matched to a gene.

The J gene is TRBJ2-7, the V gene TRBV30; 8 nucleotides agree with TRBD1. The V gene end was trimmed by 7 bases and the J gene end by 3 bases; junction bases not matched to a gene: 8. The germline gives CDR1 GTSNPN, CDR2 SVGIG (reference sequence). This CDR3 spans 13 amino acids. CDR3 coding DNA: TGTGCCTCGACAGGGGAGTCCTACTACGAGCAGTACTTC. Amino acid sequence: CASTGESYYEQYF.

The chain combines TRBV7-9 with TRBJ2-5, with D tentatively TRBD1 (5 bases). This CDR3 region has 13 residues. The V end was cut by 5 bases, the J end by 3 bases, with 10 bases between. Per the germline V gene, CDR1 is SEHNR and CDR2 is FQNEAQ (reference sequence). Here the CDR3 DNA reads TGTGCCAGCAGCGTGGTGACAGAAGAGACCCAGTACTTC. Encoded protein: CASSVVTEETQYF.

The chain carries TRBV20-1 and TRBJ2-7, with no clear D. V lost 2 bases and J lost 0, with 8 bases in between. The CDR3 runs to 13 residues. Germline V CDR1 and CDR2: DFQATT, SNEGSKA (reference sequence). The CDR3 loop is CSARIGNSYEQYF. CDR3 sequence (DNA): TGCAGTGCTAGAATTGGCAACTCCTACGAGCAGTACTTC.

The CDR3 DNA reads TGTGCCAGCAGTGCGAGGGACAGGGGCCCCTACGAGCAGTACTTC. This encodes CASSARDRGPYEQYF. J is TRBJ2-7 and V is TRBV25-1; 10 bases are a match to TRBD1. V trimming: 4 bases; J trimming: 2 bases; junction bases outside the gene matches: 5. In germline, CDR1 is MGHDK, CDR2 SYGVNS. The CDR3 has 15 amino acids.

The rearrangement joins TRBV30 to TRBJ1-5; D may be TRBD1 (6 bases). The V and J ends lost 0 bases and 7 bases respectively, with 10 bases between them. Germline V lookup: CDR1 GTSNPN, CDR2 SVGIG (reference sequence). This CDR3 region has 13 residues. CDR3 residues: CAWSVGGRQPQHF. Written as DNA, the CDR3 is TGTGCCTGGAGTGTGGGGGGGCGCCAGCCCCAGCATTTT.

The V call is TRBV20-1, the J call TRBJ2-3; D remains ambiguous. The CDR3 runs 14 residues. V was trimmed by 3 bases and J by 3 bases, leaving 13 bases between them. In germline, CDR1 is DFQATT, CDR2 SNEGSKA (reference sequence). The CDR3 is CSASLEVKTDTQYF. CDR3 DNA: TGCAGTGCTAGTCTAGAAGTAAAGACAGATACGCAGTATTTT.

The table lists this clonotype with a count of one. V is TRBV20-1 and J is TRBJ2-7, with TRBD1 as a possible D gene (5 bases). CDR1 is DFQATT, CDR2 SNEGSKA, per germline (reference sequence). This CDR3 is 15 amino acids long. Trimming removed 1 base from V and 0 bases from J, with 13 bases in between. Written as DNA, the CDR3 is TGCAGTGCTAGAGCGACAGTCGCCGACTCCTACGAGCAGTACTTC. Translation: CSARATVADSYEQYF.

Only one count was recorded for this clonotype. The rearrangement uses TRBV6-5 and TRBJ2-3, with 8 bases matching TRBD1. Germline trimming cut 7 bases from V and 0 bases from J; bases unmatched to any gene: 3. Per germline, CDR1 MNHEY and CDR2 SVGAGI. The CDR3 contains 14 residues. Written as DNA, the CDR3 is TGTGCCAGCACTACAGGGGGAAGCACAGATACGCAGTATTTT. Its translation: CASTTGGSTDTQYF.

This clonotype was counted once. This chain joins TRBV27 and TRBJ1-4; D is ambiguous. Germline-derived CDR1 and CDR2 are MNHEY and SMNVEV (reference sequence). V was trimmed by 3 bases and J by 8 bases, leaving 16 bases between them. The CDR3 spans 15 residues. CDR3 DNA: TGTGCCAGCAGTTTTGCCCCAGGAGGGCAGGAAAAACTGTTTTTT. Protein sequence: CASSFAPGGQEKLFF.

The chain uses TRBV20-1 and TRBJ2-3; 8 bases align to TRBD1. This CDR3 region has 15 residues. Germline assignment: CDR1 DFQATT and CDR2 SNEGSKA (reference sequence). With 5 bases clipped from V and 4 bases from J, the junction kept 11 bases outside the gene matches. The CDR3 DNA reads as TGCAGTGCTCCGGGATGGGGACAGGATTCAGATACGCAGTATTTT. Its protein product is CSAPGWGQDSDTQYF.

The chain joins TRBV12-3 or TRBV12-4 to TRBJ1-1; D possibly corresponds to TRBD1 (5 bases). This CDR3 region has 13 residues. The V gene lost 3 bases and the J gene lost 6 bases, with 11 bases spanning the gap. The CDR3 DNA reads TGTGCCAGCAGTTTCTTCTTGGGGGCTGAAGCTTTCTTT. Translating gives CASSFFLGAEAFF.

The CDR3 nucleotides read TGTGCCAGCAGCCACTCGGGCTGGGGACGCTCGAACACTGAAGCTTTCTTT. It yields the protein CASSHSGWGRSNTEAFF. The chain has TRBV7-9 and TRBJ1-1, with D perhaps matching TRBD1 (5 bases). CDR3 length: 17 amino acids. V lost 5 bases, J lost 1 base, and 20 bases lay in between. Looked up from germline, CDR1 is SEHNR and CDR2 is FQNEAQ (reference sequence). Full variable domain (outside the CDR3, taken from reference TRBV7-9 and TRBJ1-1): DTGVSQNPRHKITKRGQNVTFRCDPISEHNRLYWYRQTLGQGPEFLTYFQNEAQLEKSRLLSDRFSAERPKGSFSTLEIQRTEQGDSAMYLCASSHSGWGRSNTEAFFGQGTRLTVV.

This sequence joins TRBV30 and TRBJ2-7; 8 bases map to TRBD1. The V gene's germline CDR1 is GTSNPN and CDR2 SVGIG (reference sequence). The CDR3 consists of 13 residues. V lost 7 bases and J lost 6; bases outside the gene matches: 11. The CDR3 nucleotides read TGTGCCTATACGACAGGGGTAGTAGGCGAGCAGTACTTC. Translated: CAYTTGVVGEQYF.

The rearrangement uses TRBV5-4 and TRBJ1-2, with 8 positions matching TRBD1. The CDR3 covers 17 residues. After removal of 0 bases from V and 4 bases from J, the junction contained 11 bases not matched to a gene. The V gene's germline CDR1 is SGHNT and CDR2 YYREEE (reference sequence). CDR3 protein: CASSLGGARTGTYGYTF. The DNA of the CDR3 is TGTGCCAGCAGCTTGGGGGGGGCCCGGACAGGGACCTATGGCTACACCTTC.

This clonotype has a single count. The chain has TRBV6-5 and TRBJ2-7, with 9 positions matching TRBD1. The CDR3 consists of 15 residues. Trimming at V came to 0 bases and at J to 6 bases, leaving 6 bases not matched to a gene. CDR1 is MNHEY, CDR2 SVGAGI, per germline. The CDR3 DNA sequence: TGTGCCAGCAGTTACTCGGGGACAGGGCGACTCGAGCAGTACTTC. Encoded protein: CASSYSGTGRLEQYF.

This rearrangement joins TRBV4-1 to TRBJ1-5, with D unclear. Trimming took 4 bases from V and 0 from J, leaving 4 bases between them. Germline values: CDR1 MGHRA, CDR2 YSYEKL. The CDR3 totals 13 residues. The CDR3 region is CASSRVSNQPQHF. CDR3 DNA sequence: TGCGCCAGCAGCCGGGTTAGCAATCAGCCCCAGCATTTT.

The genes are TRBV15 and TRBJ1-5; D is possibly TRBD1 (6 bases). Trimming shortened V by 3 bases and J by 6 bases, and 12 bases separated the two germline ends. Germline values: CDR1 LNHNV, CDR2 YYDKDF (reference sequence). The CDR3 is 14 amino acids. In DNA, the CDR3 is TGTGCCACCAGCAGGGGCAGGGGAGGTCAGCCCCAGCATTTT. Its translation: CATSRGRGGQPQHF.

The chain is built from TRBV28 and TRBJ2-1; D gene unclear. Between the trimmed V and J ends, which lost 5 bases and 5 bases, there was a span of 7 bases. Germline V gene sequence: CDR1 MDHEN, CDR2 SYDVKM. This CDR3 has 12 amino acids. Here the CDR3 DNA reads TGTGCCAGCAGTCCCCACAACAATGAGCAGTTCTTC. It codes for CASSPHNNEQFF.

This CDR3 is CASSFWGDTQYF. The CDR3 region has the DNA TGTGCCAGCAGTTTTTGGGGCGATACGCAGTATTTT. The chain has TRBV28 and TRBJ2-3; weak D call: TRBD1 (5 bases). Trimming pared 3 bases from V and 6 bases from J, leaving 7 bases between. The germline V gene has CDR1 MDHEN and CDR2 SYDVKM. The CDR3 spans 12 residues.

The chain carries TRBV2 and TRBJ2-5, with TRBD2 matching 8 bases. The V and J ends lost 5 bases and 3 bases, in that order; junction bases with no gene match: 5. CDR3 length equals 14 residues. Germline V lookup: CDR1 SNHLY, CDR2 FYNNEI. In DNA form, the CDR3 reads TGTGCCAGCAGTCCCTTTAGCGGGAAAGAGACCCAGTACTTC. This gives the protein CASSPFSGKETQYF.

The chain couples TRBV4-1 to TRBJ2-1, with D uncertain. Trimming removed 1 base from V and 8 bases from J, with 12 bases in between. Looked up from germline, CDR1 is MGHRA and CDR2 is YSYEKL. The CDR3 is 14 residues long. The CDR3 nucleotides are TGCGCCAGCAGCCAAGTCGGCACCTGGGATGAGCAGTTCTTC. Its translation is CASSQVGTWDEQFF.

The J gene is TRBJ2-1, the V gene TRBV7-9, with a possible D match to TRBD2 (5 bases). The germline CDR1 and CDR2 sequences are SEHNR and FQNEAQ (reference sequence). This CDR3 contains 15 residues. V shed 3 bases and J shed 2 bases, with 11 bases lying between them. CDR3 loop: CASSFLAGAYNEQFF. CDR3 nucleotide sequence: TGTGCCAGCAGCTTCCTGGCGGGTGCCTACAATGAGCAGTTCTTC.

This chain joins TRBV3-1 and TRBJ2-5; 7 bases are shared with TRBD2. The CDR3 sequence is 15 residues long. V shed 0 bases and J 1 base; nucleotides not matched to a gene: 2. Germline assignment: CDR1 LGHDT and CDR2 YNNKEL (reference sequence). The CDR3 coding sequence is TGTGCCAGCAGCCAAGAACGACTAGCCCAAGAGACCCAGTACTTC. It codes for CASSQERLAQETQYF.

CDR3 sequence: CSARSPGTHNYGYTF. The DNA for the CDR3 is TGCAGTGCTAGATCCCCAGGAACCCACAACTATGGCTACACCTTC. V and J are TRBV20-1 and TRBJ1-2, with unresolved D. Germline values: CDR1 DFQATT, CDR2 SNEGSKA (reference sequence). Trimming pared 2 bases from V and 2 bases from J, leaving 15 bases between. The CDR3 covers 15 residues.

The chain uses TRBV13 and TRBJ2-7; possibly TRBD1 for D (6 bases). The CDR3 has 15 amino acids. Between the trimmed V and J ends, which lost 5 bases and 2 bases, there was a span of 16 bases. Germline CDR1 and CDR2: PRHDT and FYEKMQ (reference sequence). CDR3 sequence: CASSPGLGTTYEQYF. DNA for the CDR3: TGTGCCAGCAGCCCCGGACTGGGGACAACCTACGAGCAGTACTTC.

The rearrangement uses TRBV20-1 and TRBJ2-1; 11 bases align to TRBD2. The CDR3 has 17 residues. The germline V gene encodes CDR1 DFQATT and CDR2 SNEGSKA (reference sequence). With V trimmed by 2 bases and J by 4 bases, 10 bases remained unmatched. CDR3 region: CSARYQGTSGRYNEQFF. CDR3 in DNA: TGCAGTGCTAGATATCAAGGGACTAGCGGAAGATACAATGAGCAGTTCTTC.